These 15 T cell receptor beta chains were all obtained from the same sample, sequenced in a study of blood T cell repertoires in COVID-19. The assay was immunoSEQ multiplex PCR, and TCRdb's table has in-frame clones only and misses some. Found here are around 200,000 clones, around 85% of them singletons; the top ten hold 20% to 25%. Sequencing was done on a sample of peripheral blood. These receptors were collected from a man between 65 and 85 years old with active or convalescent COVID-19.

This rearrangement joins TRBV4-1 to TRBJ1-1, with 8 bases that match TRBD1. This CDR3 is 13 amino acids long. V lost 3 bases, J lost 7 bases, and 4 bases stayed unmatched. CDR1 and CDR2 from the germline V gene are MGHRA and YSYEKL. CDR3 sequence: CASSQVDRVEAFF. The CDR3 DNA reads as TGCGCCAGCAGCCAGGTGGACAGGGTTGAAGCTTTCTTT.

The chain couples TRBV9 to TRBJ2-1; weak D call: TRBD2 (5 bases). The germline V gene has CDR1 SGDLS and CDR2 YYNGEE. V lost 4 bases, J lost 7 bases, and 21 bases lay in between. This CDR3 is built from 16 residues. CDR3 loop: CASSSSEGSSSNEQFF. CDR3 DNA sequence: TGTGCCAGCAGCTCCTCTGAGGGCTCTTCGTCAAATGAGCAGTTCTTC.

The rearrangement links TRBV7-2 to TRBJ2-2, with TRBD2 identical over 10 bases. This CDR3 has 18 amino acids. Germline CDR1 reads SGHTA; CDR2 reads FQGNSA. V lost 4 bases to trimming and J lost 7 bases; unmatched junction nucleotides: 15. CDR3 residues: CASSYTPIAGGRGGELFF. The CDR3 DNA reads TGTGCCAGCAGCTATACTCCCATAGCGGGAGGAAGGGGCGGGGAGCTGTTTTTT.

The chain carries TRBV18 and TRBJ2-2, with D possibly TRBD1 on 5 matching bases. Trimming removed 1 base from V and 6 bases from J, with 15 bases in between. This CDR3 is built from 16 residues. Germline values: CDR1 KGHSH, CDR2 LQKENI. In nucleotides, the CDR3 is TGTGCCAGCTCACCACGAGCGCAGGGTCCGGCCGGGGAGCTGTTTTTT. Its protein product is CASSPRAQGPAGELFF.

Here the CDR3 DNA reads TGTGCCAGCAGTACCCAGTGGGACAGCGGCGGGGATACGCAGTATTTT. This sequence encodes CASSTQWDSGGDTQYF. The chain is built from TRBV28 and TRBJ2-3, with 7 bases matching TRBD1. The CDR3 is 16 amino acids. The germline CDR1 and CDR2 sequences are MDHEN and SYDVKM. V shed 5 bases and J 6 bases; nucleotides not matched to a gene: 14.

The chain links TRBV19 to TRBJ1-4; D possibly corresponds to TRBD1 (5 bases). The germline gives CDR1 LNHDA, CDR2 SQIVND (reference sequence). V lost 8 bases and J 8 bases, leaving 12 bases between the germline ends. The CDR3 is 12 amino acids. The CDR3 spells CASGKRGEKLFF. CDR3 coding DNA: TGTGCCAGTGGGAAGCGGGGGGAAAAACTGTTTTTT. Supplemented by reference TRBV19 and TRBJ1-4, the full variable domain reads DGGITQSPKYLFRKEGQNVTLSCEQNLNHDAMYWYRQDPGQGLRLIYYSQIVNDFQKGDIAEGYSVSREKKESFPLTVTSAQKNPTAFYLCASGKRGEKLFFGSGTQLSVL.

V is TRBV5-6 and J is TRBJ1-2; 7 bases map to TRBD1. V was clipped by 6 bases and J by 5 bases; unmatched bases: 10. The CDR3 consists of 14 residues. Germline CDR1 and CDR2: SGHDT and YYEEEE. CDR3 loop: CASTPTTGLYGYTF. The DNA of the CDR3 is TGTGCCAGCACCCCAACGACAGGGTTATATGGCTACACCTTC.

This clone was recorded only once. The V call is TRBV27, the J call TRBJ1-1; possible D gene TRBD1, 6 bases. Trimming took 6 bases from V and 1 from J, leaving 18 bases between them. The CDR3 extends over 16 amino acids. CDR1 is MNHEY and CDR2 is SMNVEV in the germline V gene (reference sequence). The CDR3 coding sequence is TGTGCCAGCAGGCAAATAACGGCGACAGGGAACACTGAAGCTTTCTTT. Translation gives CASRQITATGNTEAFF.

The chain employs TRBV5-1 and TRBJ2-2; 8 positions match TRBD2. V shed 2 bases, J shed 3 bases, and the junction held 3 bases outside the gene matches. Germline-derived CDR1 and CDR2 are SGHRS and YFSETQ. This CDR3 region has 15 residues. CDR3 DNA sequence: TGCGCCAGCAGCTTCCCGCGGGGGGACACCGGGGAGCTGTTTTTT. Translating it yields CASSFPRGDTGELFF.

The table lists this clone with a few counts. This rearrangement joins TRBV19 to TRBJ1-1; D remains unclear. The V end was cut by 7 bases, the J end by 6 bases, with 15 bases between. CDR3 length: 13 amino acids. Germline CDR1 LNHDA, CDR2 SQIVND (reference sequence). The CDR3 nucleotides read TGTGCCAGTATTGAAAGCGGGGTCCCTGAAGCTTTCTTT. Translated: CASIESGVPEAFF.

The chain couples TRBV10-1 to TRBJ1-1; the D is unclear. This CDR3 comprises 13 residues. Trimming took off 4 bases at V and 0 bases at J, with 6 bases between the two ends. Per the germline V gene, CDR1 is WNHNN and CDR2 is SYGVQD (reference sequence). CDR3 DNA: TGCGCCAGCAGTGCCAGGATGAACACTGAAGCTTTCTTT. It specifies CASSARMNTEAFF.

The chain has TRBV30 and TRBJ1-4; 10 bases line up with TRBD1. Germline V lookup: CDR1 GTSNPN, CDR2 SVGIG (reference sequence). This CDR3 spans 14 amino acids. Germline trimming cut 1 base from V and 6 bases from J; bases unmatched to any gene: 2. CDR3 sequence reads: CAWSEGQGYEKLFF. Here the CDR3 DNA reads TGTGCCTGGAGTGAGGGACAGGGGTATGAAAAACTGTTTTTT.

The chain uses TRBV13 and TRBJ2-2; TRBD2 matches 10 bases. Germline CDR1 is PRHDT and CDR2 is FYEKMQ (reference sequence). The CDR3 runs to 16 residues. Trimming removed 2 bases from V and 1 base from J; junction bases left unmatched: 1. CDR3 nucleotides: TGTGCCAGCAGCTTACCTAGCGGGGGGAACACCGGGGAGCTGTTTTTT. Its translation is CASSLPSGGNTGELFF.

The CDR3 DNA reads as TGTGCCAGCAGCTCCCGGACAGGAGACACCGGGGAGCTGTTTTTT. Translation gives CASSSRTGDTGELFF. The chain recombines TRBV7-2 with TRBJ2-2; TRBD1 matches at 7 bases. Germline CDR1 is SGHTA and CDR2 is FQGNSA. CDR3 size: 15 residues. Trimming at V came to 4 bases and at J to 3 bases, leaving 5 bases not matched to a gene.

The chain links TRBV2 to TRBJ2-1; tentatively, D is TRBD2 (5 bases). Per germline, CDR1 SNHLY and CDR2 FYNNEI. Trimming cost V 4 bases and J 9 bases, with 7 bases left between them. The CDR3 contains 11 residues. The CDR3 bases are TGTGCCAGCAGTGCGGGATTTGAGCAGTTCTTC. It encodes CASSAGFEQFF.